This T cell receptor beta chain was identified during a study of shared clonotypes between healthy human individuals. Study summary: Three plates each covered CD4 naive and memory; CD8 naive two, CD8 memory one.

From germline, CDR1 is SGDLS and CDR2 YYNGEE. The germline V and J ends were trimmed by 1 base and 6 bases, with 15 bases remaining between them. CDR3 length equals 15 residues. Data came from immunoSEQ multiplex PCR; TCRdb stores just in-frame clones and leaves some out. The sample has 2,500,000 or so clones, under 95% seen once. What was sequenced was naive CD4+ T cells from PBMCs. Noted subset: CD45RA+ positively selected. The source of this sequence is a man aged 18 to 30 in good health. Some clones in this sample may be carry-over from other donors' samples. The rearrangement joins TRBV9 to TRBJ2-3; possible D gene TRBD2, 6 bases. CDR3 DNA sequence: TGTGCCAGCAGCGTAACGTCTTCCGCGGGGGATACGCAGTATTTT. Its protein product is CASSVTSSAGDTQYF.